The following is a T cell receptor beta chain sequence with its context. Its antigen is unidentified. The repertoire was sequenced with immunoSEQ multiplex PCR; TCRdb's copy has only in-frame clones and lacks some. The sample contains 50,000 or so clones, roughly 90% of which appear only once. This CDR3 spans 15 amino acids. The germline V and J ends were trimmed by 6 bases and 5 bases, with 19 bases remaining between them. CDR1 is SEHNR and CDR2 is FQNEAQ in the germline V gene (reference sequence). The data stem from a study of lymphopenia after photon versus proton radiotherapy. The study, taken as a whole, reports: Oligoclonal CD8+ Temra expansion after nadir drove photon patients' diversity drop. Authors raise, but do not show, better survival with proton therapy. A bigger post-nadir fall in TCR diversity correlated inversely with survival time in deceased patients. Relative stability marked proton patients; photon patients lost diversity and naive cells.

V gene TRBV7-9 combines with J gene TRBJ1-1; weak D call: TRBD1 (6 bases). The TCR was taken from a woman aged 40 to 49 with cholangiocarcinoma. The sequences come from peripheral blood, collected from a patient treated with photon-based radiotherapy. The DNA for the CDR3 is TGTGCCAGCAGACCTAAAGACAGGTTGGGGACTGAAGCTTTCTTT. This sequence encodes CASRPKDRLGTEAFF.